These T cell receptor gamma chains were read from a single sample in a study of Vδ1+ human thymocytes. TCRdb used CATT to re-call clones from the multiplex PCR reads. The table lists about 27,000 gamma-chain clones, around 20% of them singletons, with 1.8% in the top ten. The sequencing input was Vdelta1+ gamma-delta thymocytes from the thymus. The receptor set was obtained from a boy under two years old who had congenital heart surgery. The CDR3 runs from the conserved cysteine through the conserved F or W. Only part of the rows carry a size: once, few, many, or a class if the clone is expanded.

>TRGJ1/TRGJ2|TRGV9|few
TGTGCCTTGTGGGAGCCCAAATTCGGTAAGAAACTCTTT
CALWEPKFGKKLF
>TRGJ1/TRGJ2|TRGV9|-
TGTGCCTTGTGGGAGCCGTTTGCCCGTCATTATAAGAAACTCTTT
CALWEPFARHYKKLF
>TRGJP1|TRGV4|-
TGTGCCACCTGGGACAGGGTTCCAACCACTGGTTGGTTCAAGATATTT
CATWDRVPTTGWFKIF
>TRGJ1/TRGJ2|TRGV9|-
TGTGCCTTGTGGGAGACTCGAAAACCCCCGAATTATTATAAGAAACTCTTT
CALWETRKPPNYYKKLF
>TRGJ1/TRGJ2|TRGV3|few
TGTGCCACCTGGGACAGGCCCCGGGATAAGAAACTCTTT
CATWDRPRDKKLF
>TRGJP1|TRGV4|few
TGTGCCACCTGGGATCCTGTGGTAGGTTGGTTCAAGATATTT
CATWDPVVGWFKIF
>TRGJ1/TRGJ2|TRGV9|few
TGTGCCTTGTGGGAGGTGCGTTGGCCGTCGAATTATTATAAGAAACTCTTT
CALWEVRWPSNYYKKLF
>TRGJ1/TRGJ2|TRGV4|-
TGTGCCACCTGGGACCAAGGCCCTTATTATAAGAAACTCTTT
CATWDQGPYYKKLF
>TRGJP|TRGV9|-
TGTGCCTTGTGGGAGGTCTGGAAGTTGGGCAAAAAAATCAAGGTATTT
CALWEVWKLGKKIKVF
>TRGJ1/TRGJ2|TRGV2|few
TGTGCCACCTGGGACGGGTGTGCGGGGAATTATTATAAGAAACTCTTT
CATWDGCAGNYYKKLF
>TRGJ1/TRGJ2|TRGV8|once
TGTGCCACCTGGGATAGGGGCCCTTATTATAAGAAACTCTTT
CATWDRGPYYKKLF
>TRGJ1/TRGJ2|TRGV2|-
TGTGCCACCTGGGACGCCTACTATTATAAGAAACTCTTT
CATWDAYYYKKLF
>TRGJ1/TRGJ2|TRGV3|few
TGTGCCACCTGGTATTCCCGGGGTAAGAAACTCTTT
CATWYSRGKKLF
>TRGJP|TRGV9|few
TGTGCCTTGTGGGAGGTCGACCAAGAGTTGGGCAAAAAAATCAAGGTATTT
CALWEVDQELGKKIKVF
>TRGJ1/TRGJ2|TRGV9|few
TGTGCCTTGAGGAGTTATTATAAGAAACTCTTT
CALRSYYKKLF
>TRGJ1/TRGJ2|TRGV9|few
TGTGCCTTGTGGGATCCCCGTAGGTATTATAAGAAACTCTTT
CALWDPRRYYKKLF
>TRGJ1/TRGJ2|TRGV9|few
TGTGCCTTGTGGGAGGTGCGGGGCGTTTATTATAAGAAACTCTTT
CALWEVRGVYYKKLF
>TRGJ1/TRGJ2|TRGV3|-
TGTGCTCCAGATCCCTATAAGAAACTCTTT
CAPDPYKKLF